The following is a TCR beta chain sequence with its context. The CDR3 is 14 amino acids. Germline trimming cut 3 bases from V and 4 bases from J; bases unmatched to any gene: 3. Germline V gene sequence: CDR1 LGHDT, CDR2 YNNKEL (reference sequence). The data belong to a study of blood T cell repertoires in COVID-19. Overall study context: Whether acute or convalescent, the COVID-19 samples came from the United States, Italy and Spain.

As handled by the study authors: Amplification from reference gene primers served as the basis for estimated nucleated cell counts. The method was immunoSEQ multiplex PCR; TCRdb's version includes in-frame clones alone and lacks a portion of them. Clone size and the V and J calls come from that table; the DNA yielded D and trimming. The sample records some 60,000 clones, around 83% being singletons. Sequences were obtained from peripheral blood. This sequence was found in a human donor in a cohort sampled during active COVID-19. This chain joins TRBV3-1 (or the pseudogene TRBV3-2) and TRBJ2-7; TRBD1 matches 10 bases. CDR3 in amino acids: CASSQAGQGYEQYF. Here the CDR3 DNA reads TGTGCCAGCAGCCAGGCGGGACAGGGGTACGAGCAGTACTTC.